The 27 T cell receptor beta chains below all came from one sample that was sequenced in a study of quantifying T cell responses using KT2 cells. Across the study: cDNA was made from DNase-treated RNA using alpha and beta constant primers.

A single-stranded UMI oligo with SP2 sequence was ligated to cDNA 3' ends. The first PCR ran 4 to 5 cycles with an equimolar RC1.1 and RC1.2 beta primer mix. MiXCR, run by TCRdb on the UMI-ligation and nested PCR reads, gives a single entry per CDR3 protein. This table has around 30,000 distinct CDR3 sequences, about 9.3% appearing once. The sequenced sample was PBMCs spiked with cells of the T cell clone KT2. These receptors were obtained from a human donor.

This clonotype was counted between two and nine times. This chain connects TRBV28 to TRBJ1-1; D remains unclear. The V end lost 2 bases, the J end lost 11 bases, and 12 bases lay between the germline ends. The CDR3 is 12 residues long. Looked up from germline, CDR1 is MDHEN and CDR2 is SYDVKM. This CDR3 is CASSLVGSTAFF. CDR3 nucleotides: TGTGCCAGCAGTTTAGTGGGAAGCACGGCTTTCTTT.

This rearrangement joins TRBV29-1 to TRBJ1-1; 7 bases are shared with TRBD1. This CDR3 is built from 13 residues. The trim removed 6 bases at V and 8 bases at J, leaving 12 bases unmatched. Germline values: CDR1 SQVTM, CDR2 ANQGSEA. The CDR3 reads CSVKEQGLKEAFF. The CDR3 DNA sequence: TGCAGCGTAAAGGAACAGGGGCTTAAGGAAGCTTTCTTT.

The table lists this clonotype with many counts. The genes are TRBV10-2 and TRBJ2-1, with 7 positions matching TRBD1. The junction had 9 bases not matched to a gene; V was cut back by 8 bases and J by 2 bases. CDR1 is WSHSY and CDR2 is SAAADI in the germline V gene. There are 15 residues in the CDR3. CDR3 coding DNA: TGCGCCAGCGGACCGAGGGACAGCGCCTACAATGAGCAGTTCTTC. Its protein is CASGPRDSAYNEQFF.

This clonotype came up many times. This chain joins TRBV29-1 and TRBJ1-2, with 8 bases fitting TRBD1. V gave up 8 bases and J gave up 2 bases; unmatched junction bases: 10. CDR3 length: 14 residues. Germline V CDR1 and CDR2: SQVTM, ANQGSEA. CDR3 in amino acids: CSSLTGGRNYGYTF. The CDR3 DNA reads as TGCAGCTCCTTAACAGGGGGGCGCAACTATGGCTACACCTTC. The full variable domain, with the rest looked up from reference TRBV29-1 and TRBJ1-2, is SAVISQKPSRDICQRGTSLTIQCQVDSQVTMMFWYRQQPGQSLTLIATANQGSEATYESGFVIDKFPISRPNLTFSTLTVSNMSPEDSSIYLCSSLTGGRNYGYTFGSGTRLTVV.

This clonotype was detected ten times or more. The chain couples TRBV29-1 to TRBJ1-5; possibly TRBD1 for D (5 bases). The CDR3 covers 12 residues. The germline V gene encodes CDR1 SQVTM and CDR2 ANQGSEA. V gave up 6 bases and J gave up 5 bases, with 11 bases separating them. CDR3 sequence: CSVGTADQPQHF. Here the CDR3 DNA reads TGCAGCGTCGGGACCGCTGATCAGCCCCAGCATTTT.

This clonotype was seen at least ten times. The gene calls are TRBV3-1 and TRBJ2-1; D might be TRBD2 (6 bases). The CDR3 extends over 16 amino acids. CDR1 and CDR2 (germline): LGHDT, YNNKEL (reference sequence). Trimming left V 4 bases short and J 1 base short, with 14 bases between. The CDR3 reads CASSLPIGGSYNEQFF. The CDR3 DNA is TGTGCCAGCAGCCTGCCGATCGGGGGATCCTACAATGAGCAGTTCTTC.

The rearrangement links TRBV4-1 to TRBJ2-1, with TRBD1 matching 7 bases. Germline lookup yields CDR1 MGHRA and CDR2 YSYEKL. The CDR3 runs 15 residues. The ends lost 5 bases at V and 2 bases at J; junction bases unmatched: 6. The CDR3 DNA follows: TGCGCCAGCAGCAAACGGGACAGCACCTACAATGAGCAGTTCTTC. Protein product: CASSKRDSTYNEQFF.

This clonotype came up a few times. The chain employs TRBV6-6 and TRBJ1-1; TRBD1 is a possible D gene (5 bases). The CDR3 is 13 residues long. Trimming removed 6 bases at V and 4 bases at J, with 12 bases between. Germline V gene lookup returns CDR1 MNHNY and CDR2 SVGAGI (reference sequence). The CDR3 DNA reads TGTGCCAGCAGACCCACAGGACTCACTGAAGCTTTCTTT. Translated: CASRPTGLTEAFF.

There are a few counts of this clonotype. This chain uses TRBV27 with TRBJ1-2; a weak D match, TRBD1 (5 bases). The CDR3 loop spans 17 amino acids. Looked up from germline, CDR1 is MNHEY and CDR2 is SMNVEV (reference sequence). V was pared by 6 bases and J by 6 bases, with 26 bases between. CDR3 bases: TGTGCCAGCAGACCCCTCTCGGGAGGGGCTTTTACCCATGGCTACACCTTC. This translates into CASRPLSGGAFTHGYTF.

Ten or more counts support this clonotype. V usage is TRBV6-6 and J usage is TRBJ2-2; D is uncertain. This CDR3 contains 15 residues. Germline V gene data show CDR1 as MNHNY and CDR2 as SVGAGI (reference sequence). The V and J ends lost 5 bases and 2 bases respectively, with 12 bases between them. CDR3 DNA: TGTGCCAGCAGTCCGACTCCCTCAAACACCGGGGAGCTGTTTTTT. This translates into CASSPTPSNTGELFF.

The J gene is TRBJ2-7, the V gene TRBV10-3; D may be TRBD1 (6 bases). CDR1 and CDR2 from the germline V gene are ENHRY and SYGVKD. The CDR3 is made up of 11 amino acids. The V and J ends lost 10 bases and 3 bases respectively, with 10 bases between them. The DNA of the CDR3 is TGTGCCACAATGGACAGCTACGAGCAGTACTTC. Translated: CATMDSYEQYF.

This clonotype was counted only a few times. The V and J genes are TRBV5-1 and TRBJ2-5; D not resolved. Germline V gene lookup returns CDR1 SGHRS and CDR2 YFSETQ. Trimming shortened V by 2 bases and J by 4 bases, and 6 bases separated the two germline ends. This CDR3 comprises 12 residues. In DNA form, the CDR3 reads TGCGCCAGCAGCTTTAACCCAGAGACCCAGTACTTC. Translated, it gives CASSFNPETQYF.

This clonotype occurred many times. The chain carries TRBV19 and TRBJ1-5, with D maybe TRBD1 (5 bases). Between the trimmed V and J ends, which lost 5 bases and 4 bases, there was a span of 12 bases. In germline, CDR1 is LNHDA, CDR2 SQIVND (reference sequence). The CDR3 length is 14 residues. This CDR3 is CASSWGGRNQPQHF. The CDR3 region has the DNA TGTGCCAGTAGTTGGGGGGGGAGAAATCAGCCCCAGCATTTT.

There are a few counts of this clonotype. This chain joins TRBV29-1 and TRBJ2-7; the D gene is possibly TRBD2 (6 bases). Trimming cost V 4 bases and J 3 bases, with 10 bases left between them. CDR3 length equals 12 residues. Looked up from germline, CDR1 is SQVTM and CDR2 is ANQGSEA. This CDR3 is CSVGYSGYEQYF. The CDR3 nucleotides read TGCAGCGTTGGTTATAGCGGCTACGAGCAGTACTTC.

The genes are TRBV2 and TRBJ1-4; 9 bases are shared with TRBD1. Germline V CDR1 and CDR2: SNHLY, FYNNEI. V lost 6 bases and J lost 7; bases outside the gene matches: 6. This CDR3 contains 14 residues. DNA of the CDR3: TGTGCCAGCAGGGCCAGGACAGGGGTTGAAAAACTGTTTTTT. Protein sequence: CASRARTGVEKLFF. Looking up the rest from reference TRBV2 and TRBJ1-4 gives the full variable domain: EPEVTQTPSHQVTQMGQEVILRCVPISNHLYFYWYRQILGQKVEFLVSFYNNEISEKSEIFDDQFSVERPDGSNFTLKIRSTKLEDSAMYFCASRARTGVEKLFFGSGTQLSVL.

This clonotype was seen ten or more times. The V call is TRBV11-2, the J call TRBJ1-2, with 7 bases that match TRBD1. This CDR3 is 15 amino acids long. CDR1 is SGHAT and CDR2 is FQNNGV in the germline V gene. The trim removed 4 bases at V and 0 bases at J, leaving 5 bases unmatched. This CDR3 is CASSSPRGSNYGYTF. CDR3 nucleotides: TGTGCCAGCAGCTCACCCAGGGGGTCTAACTATGGCTACACCTTC.

This chain connects TRBV15 to TRBJ2-7; 7 bases align to TRBD1. Germline V CDR1 and CDR2: LNHNV, YYDKDF (reference sequence). V lost 1 base, J lost 8 bases, and 8 bases stayed unmatched. The CDR3 is 14 residues long. Here the CDR3 reads CATSRGRQGPQQYF. The DNA for the CDR3 is TGTGCCACCAGCAGAGGACGACAGGGCCCGCAGCAGTACTTC.

This clonotype was seen a few times. The CDR3 spells CASSSPPSEAFF. The DNA of the CDR3 is TGTGCCAGCAGCTCACCACCCTCTGAAGCTTTCTTT. The chain uses TRBV7-2 and TRBJ1-1; unclear D gene. The CDR3 runs 12 residues. The V end was cut by 4 bases, the J end by 6 bases, with 9 bases between. Per germline, CDR1 SGHTA and CDR2 FQGNSA.

This clonotype occurred a few times. The rearrangement uses TRBV6-2 or TRBV6-3 and TRBJ1-2, with unresolved D. This CDR3 region has 14 residues. In germline, CDR1 is MNHEY, CDR2 SVGEGT. V was clipped by 0 bases and J by 5 bases, with 10 bases between them. The CDR3 DNA reads TGTGCCAGCAGTTACTCTACGGAGGGTTATGGCTACACCTTC. This sequence encodes CASSYSTEGYGYTF.

The chain combines TRBV6-2 or TRBV6-3 with TRBJ2-5; no clear D. The V and J ends lost 2 bases and 2 bases respectively, with 6 bases between them. CDR1 and CDR2 from the germline V gene are MNHEY and SVGEGT. This CDR3 contains 13 residues. CDR3 in amino acids: CASSYDVQETQYF. In DNA form, the CDR3 reads TGTGCCAGCAGTTACGATGTACAAGAGACCCAGTACTTC.

Many counts were recorded for this clonotype. This chain uses TRBV3-1 with TRBJ1-5; 10 bases line up with TRBD1. Unmatched junction bases numbered 2, after V lost 0 bases and J lost 6 bases. The CDR3 covers 15 residues. Germline V gene lookup returns CDR1 LGHDT and CDR2 YNNKEL (reference sequence). The CDR3 DNA sequence: TGTGCCAGCAGCCAAGATGGGACAGGGGCTCAGCCCCAGCATTTT. It codes for CASSQDGTGAQPQHF. The variable domain in full, with the rest retrieved from reference TRBV3-1 and TRBJ1-5, is DTAVSQTPKYLVTQMGNDKSIKCEQNLGHDTMYWYKQDSKKFLKIMFSYNNKELIINETVPNRFSPKSPDKAHLNLHINSLELGDSAVYFCASSQDGTGAQPQHFGDGTRLSIL.

The V and J genes are TRBV7-2 and TRBJ1-2, with 7 bases fitting TRBD1. Germline values: CDR1 SGHTA, CDR2 FQGNSA. J lost 2 bases, V lost 6 bases, and 3 bases had no gene match. The CDR3 extends over 13 amino acids. The chain's CDR3 is CASSLQGNYGYTF. The CDR3 DNA sequence: TGTGCCAGCAGTCTACAGGGGAACTATGGCTACACCTTC. The complete variable domain, with remaining parts taken from reference TRBV7-2 and TRBJ1-2, reads GAGVSQSPSNKVTEKGKDVELRCDPISGHTALYWYRQSLGQGLEFLIYFQGNSAPDKSGLPSDRFSAERTGGSVSTLTIQRTQQEDSAVYLCASSLQGNYGYTFGSGTRLTVV.

This clonotype was seen ten or more times. J is TRBJ2-1 and V is TRBV11-2; TRBD2 might be the D (5 bases). The V end lost 1 base, the J end lost 1 base, and 5 bases lay between the germline ends. The CDR3 runs to 14 residues. Germline V gene sequence: CDR1 SGHAT, CDR2 FQNNGV. The CDR3 protein is CASSLAGSYNEQFF. The CDR3 DNA reads TGTGCCAGCAGCTTAGCGGGATCCTACAATGAGCAGTTCTTC.

This clonotype was observed at least ten times. This chain connects TRBV29-1 to TRBJ2-3, with D possibly TRBD1 on 6 matching bases. CDR1 is SQVTM, CDR2 ANQGSEA, per germline. CDR3 length: 15 residues. The V end was cut by 7 bases, the J end by 5 bases, with 22 bases between. The CDR3 DNA is TGCAGCGCCCACGTAAGCAGGGGCTCTGGAGATACGCAGTATTTT. As protein: CSAHVSRGSGDTQYF.

The chain employs TRBV20-1 and TRBJ1-6; TRBD1 aligns across 7 bases. The V segment lost 6 bases and the J segment 7 bases; nucleotides outside the gene matches: 9. There are 14 residues in the CDR3. Germline-derived CDR1 and CDR2 are DFQATT and SNEGSKA (reference sequence). The CDR3 nucleotides are TGCAGTGCGCCCGGGACAGAGAACAATTCACCCCTCCACTTT. Protein product: CSAPGTENNSPLHF.

This clonotype was detected ten times or more. This chain links TRBV20-1 with TRBJ1-6; D not certain. The V gene lost 2 bases and the J gene lost 9 bases, with 11 bases spanning the gap. Germline CDR1 and CDR2: DFQATT and SNEGSKA (reference sequence). CDR3 length equals 13 residues. CDR3 sequence reads: CSARRAVSSPLHF. The CDR3 nucleotides read TGCAGTGCTAGAAGGGCAGTTAGTTCACCCCTCCACTTT.

This clonotype was seen a few times. The chain combines TRBV5-1 with TRBJ2-7, with 12 bases lining up with TRBD2. This CDR3 contains 14 residues. Germline CDR1 SGHRS, CDR2 YFSETQ. The trim removed 3 bases at V and 4 bases at J, leaving 2 bases unmatched. The CDR3 DNA sequence: TGCGCCAGCAGCTCTAGCGGGGGGGAGTACGAGCAGTACTTC. As protein: CASSSSGGEYEQYF.